This T cell receptor (beta chain) was captured by sequencing in a study of low-dose radiotherapy and immunotherapy resistance in tumors (dated by TCRdb to 2021 to 2024). Turning to the overall study: Cohort 1 received 0.5 Gy per fraction every 2 weeks, with a prescribed total PTV dose of 6.5 Gy. The trial did not randomize participants into treatment groups. Eight patients were included in the translational analysis, namely three from the first dose cohort plus the first five from the second dose cohort. Cyclophosphamide 200 mg/m2 was administered intravenously every two weeks, one day before each radiation and immunotherapy administration. Aspirin 300 mg was taken orally once daily by patients for four cycles, starting on cycle 1 day 1. Nivolumab and ipilimumab were both given intravenously, with nivolumab at a 240 mg flat dose every two weeks and ipilimumab at 1 mg/kg every six weeks. Cohort 2 received 1 Gy per fraction every two weeks, with a total of 13 Gy over 26 weeks.

The germline V gene (reference sequence) specifies PRHDT as CDR1 and FYEKMQ as CDR2. From the cysteine through the phenylalanine, the CDR3 covers 18 amino acids. Kept here is only the CDR3 DNA, which spans 54 bases and is read in frame from base 1. In regard to this clonotype: It has no known antigen specificity. Only one base separates this from a far larger clonotype, so it likely reflects a read error.

Instrument on record: Illumina HiSeq 2500. First-strand cDNA was synthesized using Superscript III and a set of TRAV- and TRBV-specific primers, so that both TCRalpha and TCRbeta chains were covered. TCRs were amplified for 15 to 20 PCR cycles with Phusion, using a constant-region primer paired with the adapter attached to the V primers. Amplification of the isolated mRNA was done with the MessageAmp II aRNA Amplification Kit, which involved a roughly 15-hour in vitro transcription at 37 degrees C. The Dynabeads mRNA DIRECT Purification Kit was used to isolate the mRNA for TCR sequencing. A second 25-cycle Phusion PCR added indexed Illumina adapters, and products were purified with AMPure XP beads. In the source study's methods: Custom Perl scripts were used to pool TCR sequences that encoded the same protein, to remove out-of-frame sequences, and to calculate the abundance of each clonotype. The analysis excluded TCR sequences that were supported by just one read. Repertoire metrics included Shannon entropy, Gini index, clonality, richness, and frequency of TCRs shared between repertoires. Using fastp trimming at Q25 and MiXCR clonotype assembly, TCRdb reanalyzed the public sequencing data and kept in-frame beta chains. Every distinct CDR3 protein forms one entry, paired with its most common genes and DNA. The V and J calls shown here were made by TCRdb, not taken from the authors' results. The sample includes tens of thousands of distinct CDR3 sequences, with 15% to 20% observed a single time. Together, the top ten hold 2.5% to 3.5% of the sample.

Read against the paper, the sample's time point label means: before trial treatment. The donors took part in RACIN, a single-arm, phase I, dose-escalation trial that combined nivolumab, ipilimumab, aspirin, low-dose cyclophosphamide and low-dose radiotherapy. To be eligible, a patient needed to have an advanced solid tumor that was TIL-negative. The material was PBMCs, obtained before treatment. The sequence came from a male donor with prostate cancer. The chain was built from TRBV13 and TRBJ2-3; matching of 6 bases hints at TRBD1 as the D gene. This receptor carries the CDR3 CVSSFDRTRGNLTDTQYF. The DNA reads TGTGTCAGCAGCTTCGATCGTACAAGGGGGAACCTCACAGATACGCAGTATTTT.